Sequencing of this TCR beta chain was carried out in a study of T cell changes during pregnancy in multiple sclerosis. The data were produced by immunoSEQ multiplex PCR, yet TCRdb's version contains in-frame clones alone and is incomplete. The table lists roughly 35,000 clones, about 90% of them singletons, with around 0.47% in the top ten. The CDR3 runs 16 residues. Germline CDR1 reads SGHTA; CDR2 reads FQGNSA. V shed 7 bases, J shed 2 bases, and the junction held 8 bases outside the gene matches. The source material was CD4+ T cells from peripheral blood mononuclear cells, sampled after pregnancy. The rearrangement joins TRBV7-2 to TRBJ2-3; 11 positions agree with TRBD2. The receptor was isolated from a female donor with multiple sclerosis, enrolled in a pregnancy study. CDR3 sequence: CASKTSGGLHTDTQYF. Here the CDR3 DNA reads TGTGCCAGCAAAACTAGCGGGGGACTTCACACAGATACGCAGTATTTT.